Below are 25 T cell receptor beta chains sequenced from a single sample in a study of T cell responses to AZD1222 COVID-19 vaccine. Profiling relied on immunoSEQ multiplex PCR, and the TCRdb table lists in-frame clones only, not all of them. The data contain over 85,000 clones, approximately 92% of them singletons. This sample comprised peripheral blood, obtained on day 0 of AZD1222 vaccination. Source of these receptors: an adult in good health.

The chain couples TRBV7-8 to TRBJ2-3; 8 nucleotides agree with TRBD2. J was trimmed by 0 bases and V by 7 bases; bases with no gene match: 24. CDR3 length: 21 amino acids. The V gene's germline CDR1 is SGHVS and CDR2 FQNEAQ. In DNA, the CDR3 is TGTGCCAGCAACCTCCCAAGGGTCCCCACTAGCGGTGAAATGAGCACAGATACGCAGTATTTT. As protein: CASNLPRVPTSGEMSTDTQYF.

The genes are TRBV28 and TRBJ2-7; maybe TRBD1 (5 bases). This CDR3 comprises 15 residues. The ends were cut back, 6 bases at V and 6 bases at J, with 21 bases in the middle. Germline values: CDR1 MDHEN, CDR2 SYDVKM. The CDR3 protein is CASSLGPPRSGEQYF. CDR3 nucleotide sequence: TGTGCCAGCAGCCTGGGGCCGCCCCGGTCGGGCGAGCAGTACTTC.

This clone was observed once. The chain combines TRBV5-1 with TRBJ1-4; 9 bases map to TRBD1. V lost 6 bases, J lost 0 bases, and 6 bases stayed unmatched. CDR1 and CDR2 from the germline V gene are SGHRS and YFSETQ. The CDR3 spans 16 residues. The CDR3 bases are TGCGCCAGCAAATCGGGACAGGGTGCAACTAATGAAAAACTGTTTTTT. It is translated as CASKSGQGATNEKLFF.

The chain employs TRBV2 and TRBJ1-1, with a weak D call TRBD1 (6 bases). Trimming shortened V by 7 bases and J by 4 bases, and 22 bases separated the two germline ends. The germline V gene encodes CDR1 SNHLY and CDR2 FYNNEI. This CDR3 has 16 amino acids. This chain's CDR3 is CASKIQGQKETTEAFF. The CDR3 DNA follows: TGTGCCAGCAAAATCCAGGGGCAGAAAGAGACCACTGAAGCTTTCTTT.

The genes are TRBV6-2 or TRBV6-3 and TRBJ2-5; 9 bases align to TRBD2. Germline V gene lookup returns CDR1 MNHEY and CDR2 SVGEGT. The length of the CDR3 is 15 residues. The ends lost 0 bases at V and 4 bases at J; junction bases unmatched: 3. CDR3 bases: TGTGCCAGCAGTTACTCGGAACTAGCGGGAGAGACCCAGTACTTC. Translated: CASSYSELAGETQYF.

The genes are TRBV5-8 and TRBJ1-3; D gene ambiguous. Germline V gene lookup returns CDR1 SGHTS and CDR2 YDEGEE. V lost 5 bases, J lost 0 bases, and 12 bases lay in between. The length of the CDR3 is 15 residues. In DNA form, the CDR3 reads TGTGCCAGCAGTTTTTTTTGGACCTCTGGAAACACCATATATTTT. The encoded protein is CASSFFWTSGNTIYF.

J is TRBJ2-2 and V is TRBV5-1; D is perhaps TRBD1 (6 bases). Germline V gene sequence: CDR1 SGHRS, CDR2 YFSETQ. CDR3 length: 15 amino acids. Trimming shortened V by 4 bases and J by 6 bases, and 16 bases separated the two germline ends. The CDR3 loop is CASSLVYRDPGELFF. The DNA for the CDR3 is TGCGCCAGCAGCCTCGTATACAGGGACCCCGGGGAGCTGTTTTTT. The entire variable domain, with the rest obtained from reference TRBV5-1 and TRBJ2-2, is as follows: KAGVTQTPRYLIKTRGQQVTLSCSPISGHRSVSWYQQTPGQGLQFLFEYFSETQRNKGNFPGRFSGRQFSNSRSEMNVSTLELGDSALYLCASSLVYRDPGELFFGEGSRLTVL.

The gene calls are TRBV4-3 and TRBJ2-1; possibly TRBD2 for D (5 bases). The V gene's germline CDR1 is LGHNA and CDR2 YSLEER. With 1 base removed from V and 4 bases from J, the gap between germline ends came to 14 bases. The CDR3 is made up of 16 amino acids. The chain's CDR3 is CASSQVGGSLYNEQFF. The CDR3 DNA reads as TGCGCCAGCAGCCAAGTGGGCGGGTCCCTTTACAATGAGCAGTTCTTC.

CDR3 residues: CASSQDRDYGYTF. CDR3 nucleotide sequence: TGTGCCAGCAGCCAGGACAGGGATTATGGCTACACCTTC. This chain uses TRBV5-6 with TRBJ1-2; 8 bases match TRBD1. The length of the CDR3 is 13 residues. V shed 4 bases, J shed 5 bases, and the junction held 4 bases outside the gene matches. Germline loops: CDR1 SGHDT, CDR2 YYEEEE.

The DNA of the CDR3 is TGTGCCAGCAGCCGGACAGGGAGCTCCTATAATTCACCCCTCCACTTT. Translating it yields CASSRTGSSYNSPLHF. This chain joins TRBV5-4 and TRBJ1-6; 8 nucleotides agree with TRBD1. CDR3 length equals 16 residues. V was clipped by 4 bases and J by 0 bases; unmatched bases: 3. Germline V gives CDR1 SGHNT, CDR2 YYREEE (reference sequence).

The chain carries TRBV10-3 and TRBJ1-6; no firm D call. The germline gives CDR1 ENHRY, CDR2 SYGVKD. The V and J ends lost 6 bases and 5 bases respectively, with 11 bases between them. This CDR3 contains 14 residues. The CDR3 is CAIRPPINNSPLHF. The DNA of the CDR3 is TGTGCCATCAGGCCACCAATTAATAATTCACCCCTCCACTTT.

The gene calls are TRBV7-9 and TRBJ2-1, with 10 bases matching TRBD1. The V gene's germline CDR1 is SEHNR and CDR2 FQNEAQ (reference sequence). J lost 9 bases, V lost 2 bases, and 16 bases had no gene match. The CDR3 contains 18 residues. This CDR3 reads CASSLMGQGSFRDGEQFF. The CDR3 DNA reads as TGTGCCAGCAGCTTAATGGGACAGGGGTCGTTCCGCGACGGTGAGCAGTTCTTC.

The chain couples TRBV7-8 to TRBJ1-2; 7 bases fit TRBD1. This CDR3 region has 15 residues. Unmatched junction bases numbered 11, after V lost 5 bases and J lost 5 bases. Looked up from germline, CDR1 is SGHVS and CDR2 is FQNEAQ. In nucleotides, the CDR3 is TGTGCCAGCAGCCCACAATCCGGGACAGCTTATGGCTACACCTTC. Translated: CASSPQSGTAYGYTF.

The chain carries TRBV27 and TRBJ2-1, with D tentatively TRBD1 or TRBD2 (5 bases each). The CDR3 consists of 14 residues. Germline CDR1 MNHEY, CDR2 SMNVEV (reference sequence). The ends were cut back, 5 bases at V and 4 bases at J, with 12 bases in the middle. The DNA of the CDR3 is TGTGCCAGCAGTCCAAGGGACCTTTACAATGAGCAGTTCTTC. As protein: CASSPRDLYNEQFF.

The CDR3 region has the DNA TGTGCCACCAGTGATTCGGGCGCGCCCGGGGAGCTGTTTTTT. Translation gives CATSDSGAPGELFF. This rearrangement joins TRBV24-1 to TRBJ2-2; no firm D call. The CDR3 totals 14 residues. With 2 bases removed from V and 6 bases from J, the gap between germline ends came to 9 bases. From germline, CDR1 is KGHDR and CDR2 SFDVKD.

The V gene is TRBV28, the J gene TRBJ1-4; the match to TRBD1 covers 10 bases. Germline lookup yields CDR1 MDHEN and CDR2 SYDVKM. CDR3 size: 15 residues. With 4 bases clipped from V and 7 bases from J, the junction kept 6 bases outside the gene matches. The CDR3 protein is CASSSPTGGSEKLFF. CDR3 coding DNA: TGTGCCAGCAGTTCCCCGACAGGGGGCAGTGAAAAACTGTTTTTT.

The V gene is TRBV5-1, the J gene TRBJ2-5; 8 bases match TRBD1. Germline V gives CDR1 SGHRS, CDR2 YFSETQ. Germline trimming cut 1 base from V and 4 bases from J; bases unmatched to any gene: 3. The CDR3 is 14 amino acids. CDR3 nucleotides: TGCGCCAGCAGCTTGACCGGGACAGGAGAGACCCAGTACTTC. This translates into CASSLTGTGETQYF.

The rearrangement joins TRBV25-1 to TRBJ1-1; D unclear. Trimming cost V 0 bases and J 0 bases, with 5 bases left between them. The CDR3 has 14 residues. CDR1 and CDR2 (germline): MGHDK, SYGVNS. The CDR3 here is CASSEYGVNTEAFF. In DNA form, the CDR3 reads TGTGCCAGCAGTGAATACGGAGTGAACACTGAAGCTTTCTTT.

The V call is TRBV5-4, the J call TRBJ1-6; D might be TRBD1 (5 bases). CDR3 length: 15 residues. V lost 7 bases, J lost 10 bases, and 21 bases lay in between. Germline V lookup: CDR1 SGHNT, CDR2 YYREEE (reference sequence). CDR3 sequence reads: CASRLGTALNSPLHF. In nucleotides, the CDR3 is TGTGCCAGCCGCCTAGGGACTGCCCTGAACTCACCCCTCCACTTT. The complete variable domain, with remaining parts taken from reference TRBV5-4 and TRBJ1-6, reads ETGVTQSPTHLIKTRGQQVTLRCSSQSGHNTVSWYQQALGQGPQFIFQYYREEENGRGNFPPRFSGLQFPNYSSELNVNALELDDSALYLCASRLGTALNSPLHFGNGTRLTVT.

This rearrangement joins TRBV3-1 (or the pseudogene TRBV3-2) to TRBJ2-3, with D maybe TRBD1 (6 bases). With 6 bases removed from V and 0 bases from J, the gap between germline ends came to 16 bases. Germline loops: CDR1 LGHDT, CDR2 YNNKEL (reference sequence). The CDR3 extends over 16 amino acids. In DNA, the CDR3 is TGTGCCAGCAGTCTATTAGGACAGAGTAGCACAGATACGCAGTATTTT. Translation gives CASSLLGQSSTDTQYF.

This chain links TRBV28 with TRBJ1-1; maybe TRBD1 (6 bases). The germline gives CDR1 MDHEN, CDR2 SYDVKM. There are 14 residues in the CDR3. Trimming pared 0 bases from V and 3 bases from J, leaving 8 bases between. The DNA of the CDR3 is TGTGCCAGCAGTTTATGGAGGGGGGACACTGAAGCTTTCTTT. As protein: CASSLWRGDTEAFF.

This chain connects TRBV4-2 to TRBJ2-2, with D unresolved. The CDR3 length is 13 residues. Trimming shortened V by 10 bases and J by 6 bases, and 15 bases separated the two germline ends. Per germline, CDR1 LGHNA and CDR2 YNFKEQ. CDR3 DNA: TGTGCCACCTCATCTGTTGGCGCCGGGGAGCTGTTTTTT. This sequence encodes CATSSVGAGELFF.

The V and J genes are TRBV7-9 and TRBJ2-7, with TRBD1 matching 7 bases. CDR3 length equals 13 residues. The ends lost 5 bases at V and 1 base at J; junction bases unmatched: 2. Germline loops: CDR1 SEHNR, CDR2 FQNEAQ (reference sequence). The CDR3 loop is CASSPDRSYEQYF. In DNA form, the CDR3 reads TGTGCCAGCAGCCCGGACAGGTCCTACGAGCAGTACTTC. The whole variable domain, remainder taken from reference TRBV7-9 and TRBJ2-7, is DTGVSQNPRHKITKRGQNVTFRCDPISEHNRLYWYRQTLGQGPEFLTYFQNEAQLEKSRLLSDRFSAERPKGSFSTLEIQRTEQGDSAMYLCASSPDRSYEQYFGPGTRLTVT.

The chain employs TRBV5-1 and TRBJ1-6; TRBD1 matches 10 bases. The germline CDR1 and CDR2 sequences are SGHRS and YFSETQ. The CDR3 totals 17 residues. V trimming: 4 bases; J trimming: 4 bases; junction bases outside the gene matches: 8. In DNA form, the CDR3 reads TGCGCCAGCAGCCCGGAGACAGGGGGCTTATATAATTCACCCCTCCACTTT. Encoded protein: CASSPETGGLYNSPLHF.

This chain links TRBV5-5 with TRBJ2-2; TRBD1 is a possible D gene (6 bases). Germline loops: CDR1 SGHKS, CDR2 YYEKEE (reference sequence). CDR3 length: 14 amino acids. Trimming took 1 base from V and 4 from J, leaving 8 bases between them. The CDR3 loop is CASSLRTATGELFF. The DNA for the CDR3 is TGTGCCAGCAGCTTGCGGACAGCCACCGGGGAGCTGTTTTTT.